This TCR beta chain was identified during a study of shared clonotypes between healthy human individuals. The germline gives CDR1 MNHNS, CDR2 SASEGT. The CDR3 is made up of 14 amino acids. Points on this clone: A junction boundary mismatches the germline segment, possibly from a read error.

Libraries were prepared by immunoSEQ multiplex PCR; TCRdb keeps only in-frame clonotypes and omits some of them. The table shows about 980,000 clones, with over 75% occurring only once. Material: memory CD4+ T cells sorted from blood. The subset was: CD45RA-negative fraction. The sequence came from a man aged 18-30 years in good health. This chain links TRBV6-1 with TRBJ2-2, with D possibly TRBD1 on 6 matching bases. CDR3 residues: CASREGQYTGELFF. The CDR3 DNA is TGTGCCAGCAGGGAAGGACAGTACACCGGGGAGCTGTTTTTT.